A single count supports the clone carrying this T cell receptor (beta chain). Original processing methods: Counts of nucleated cells, estimated from reference gene primer amplification, were obtained. Repertoires were generated with immunoSEQ multiplex PCR, while TCRdb's copy carries only in-frame clones and drops some. The V and J calls and clone size come from that table; D and trimming were worked out from the DNA. The sample includes 250,000 to 300,000 clones, under 90% of them seen just once. The sample belongs to a study of blood T cell repertoires in COVID-19. In the study overall: Acute and convalescent COVID-19 specimens originated in the United States, Italy and Spain. Nucleic acid was either cDNA or gDNA, and it came from T cells, B-cell-depleted T cells, or PBMCs.

Sequencing input: peripheral blood. This sequence was found in a man aged 45-65 years with acute or convalescent COVID-19.

The CDR3 sequence: CASSLMGAQETQYF. The CDR3 coding sequence is TGTGCCAGCAGCTTAATGGGGGCCCAAGAGACCCAGTACTTC. The chain recombines TRBV5-4 with TRBJ2-5; D perhaps matches TRBD1 (6 bases). The CDR3 covers 14 residues. The germline CDR1 and CDR2 sequences are SGHNT and YYREEE (reference sequence). Deletions cut 2 bases from V and 1 base from J, with 9 bases between.